The 32 T cell receptor beta chains listed next were all sequenced from one sample in a study of blood T cell repertoires in COVID-19. Assay used: immunoSEQ multiplex PCR; TCRdb lists only in-frame clones, some missing. This table has some 110,000 clones, approximately 81% appearing once. The material sequenced was peripheral blood. These receptors were collected from a man aged 35 to 55 with acute or convalescent COVID-19.

The V call is TRBV13, the J call TRBJ2-7; 8 bases map to TRBD1. Losses at the gene ends were 3 bases for V and 3 bases for J; bases not matched to a gene: 4. CDR1 PRHDT and CDR2 FYEKMQ come from the germline V gene (reference sequence). This CDR3 spans 14 amino acids. In DNA form, the CDR3 reads TGTGCCAGCAGCTTGGAAACAGGGGGCTACGAGCAGTACTTC. This sequence encodes CASSLETGGYEQYF.

This clone showed up just once. This rearrangement joins TRBV18 to TRBJ1-1; a weak D match, TRBD1 (5 bases). V lost 3 bases to trimming and J lost 8 bases, with 16 bases between them. The CDR3 has 14 amino acids. Germline values: CDR1 KGHSH, CDR2 LQKENI. The CDR3 DNA is TGTGCCAGCTCACCCAATCGGGGGATAAGGGAAGCTTTCTTT. Translated, it gives CASSPNRGIREAFF. The variable domain in full, with the rest retrieved from reference TRBV18 and TRBJ1-1, is NAGVMQNPRHLVRRRGQEARLRCSPMKGHSHVYWYRQLPEEGLKFMVYLQKENIIDESGMPKERFSAEFPKEGPSILRIQQVVRGDSAAYFCASSPNRGIREAFFGQGTRLTVV.

The V and J genes are TRBV5-8 and TRBJ2-2; possibly TRBD1 for D (6 bases). With 6 bases removed from V and 3 bases from J, the gap between germline ends came to 15 bases. Per germline, CDR1 SGHTS and CDR2 YDEGEE. The CDR3 totals 15 residues. The CDR3 here is CASILRDIHTGELFF. CDR3 nucleotides: TGTGCCAGCATACTCCGGGACATACACACCGGGGAGCTGTTTTTT.

This chain joins TRBV29-1 and TRBJ1-2; a weak D match, TRBD1 (6 bases). Germline loops: CDR1 SQVTM, CDR2 ANQGSEA. The V and J ends lost 4 bases and 8 bases respectively, with 14 bases between them. This CDR3 has 12 amino acids. The CDR3 nucleotides are TGCAGCGTTGTGGGGGGGGCGCCCGGCTACACCTTC. Amino acids: CSVVGGAPGYTF. Using reference TRBV29-1 and TRBJ1-2 for the parts outside the CDR3, the full variable domain is SAVISQKPSRDICQRGTSLTIQCQVDSQVTMMFWYRQQPGQSLTLIATANQGSEATYESGFVIDKFPISRPNLTFSTLTVSNMSPEDSSIYLCSVVGGAPGYTFGSGTRLTVV.

V gene TRBV19 combines with J gene TRBJ1-5, with 12 bases fitting TRBD1. Per germline, CDR1 LNHDA and CDR2 SQIVND (reference sequence). J lost 0 bases, V lost 5 bases, and 5 bases had no gene match. The CDR3 is 17 amino acids. The CDR3 coding sequence is TGTGCCAGTAGTCTCCGGGACAGGGGGCATAGCAATCAGCCCCAGCATTTT. It is translated as CASSLRDRGHSNQPQHF.

The genes are TRBV5-6 and TRBJ2-6; 7 nucleotides match TRBD2. The germline V gene encodes CDR1 SGHDT and CDR2 YYEEEE. The CDR3 is made up of 18 amino acids. J was trimmed by 2 bases and V by 1 base; bases with no gene match: 9. This CDR3 is CASSLWHVGGAGANVLTF. In nucleotides, the CDR3 is TGTGCCAGCAGCTTGTGGCACGTGGGAGGGGCTGGGGCCAACGTCCTGACTTTC.

V gene TRBV15 combines with J gene TRBJ2-1; 11 positions agree with TRBD2. J lost 5 bases, V lost 3 bases, and 3 bases had no gene match. This CDR3 spans 15 amino acids. Per the germline V gene, CDR1 is LNHNV and CDR2 is YYDKDF (reference sequence). For the CDR3, the DNA is TGTGCCACCAGCAGGACTAGCGGGAACCACAATGAGCAGTTCTTC. Its protein is CATSRTSGNHNEQFF.

The chain couples TRBV4-2 to TRBJ2-7, with 10 bases fitting TRBD2. CDR1 LGHNA and CDR2 YNFKEQ come from the germline V gene. With V trimmed by 4 bases and J by 7 bases, 7 bases remained unmatched. The CDR3 has 14 residues. CDR3 sequence reads: CASSPAGGLEEQYF. The CDR3 DNA reads as TGTGCCAGCAGCCCAGCGGGGGGGCTAGAGGAGCAGTACTTC.

The chain carries TRBV7-9 and TRBJ2-1; D remains ambiguous. Germline CDR1 and CDR2: SEHNR and FQNEAQ (reference sequence). The ends were cut back, 5 bases at V and 4 bases at J, with 12 bases in the middle. The CDR3 is made up of 14 amino acids. For the CDR3, the DNA is TGTGCCAGCAGCCGCCTGACTCTTTACAATGAGCAGTTCTTC. This translates into CASSRLTLYNEQFF.

The chain is built from TRBV5-1 and TRBJ2-3, with a possible D match to TRBD1 (5 bases). Germline CDR1 reads SGHRS; CDR2 reads YFSETQ. The CDR3 sequence is 14 residues long. Trimming took 3 bases from V and 3 from J, leaving 11 bases between them. DNA of the CDR3: TGCGCCAGCAGCTCCCTACAGGTAACAGATACGCAGTATTTT. Protein product: CASSSLQVTDTQYF.

V usage is TRBV5-1 and J usage is TRBJ2-7; 10 nucleotides agree with TRBD1. This CDR3 region has 15 residues. Germline CDR1 and CDR2: SGHRS and YFSETQ. V shed 5 bases and J 4 bases; nucleotides not matched to a gene: 9. The CDR3 DNA reads as TGCGCCAGCAGGAGGGCTGGGACAGGGGTATACGAGCAGTACTTC. Translating it yields CASRRAGTGVYEQYF.

The V call is TRBV18, the J call TRBJ2-7; the match to TRBD1 covers 7 bases. Germline V CDR1 and CDR2: KGHSH, LQKENI. Losses at the gene ends were 3 bases for V and 7 bases for J; bases not matched to a gene: 15. The CDR3 contains 16 residues. The CDR3, as DNA: TGTGCCAGCTCACCCGGGTCCGGGACAGCCACTTTAGAGCAGTACTTC. It translates to CASSPGSGTATLEQYF.

The chain joins TRBV18 to TRBJ2-5; TRBD1 is a possible D gene (6 bases). With 1 base removed from V and 4 bases from J, the gap between germline ends came to 13 bases. CDR1 is KGHSH and CDR2 is LQKENI in the germline V gene. CDR3 length: 15 amino acids. The chain's CDR3 is CASSPLSGTLETQYF. In nucleotides, the CDR3 is TGTGCCAGCTCACCACTCTCCGGGACACTAGAGACCCAGTACTTC.

The V call is TRBV19, the J call TRBJ2-1; 7 positions agree with TRBD2. CDR3 length: 17 residues. With V trimmed by 7 bases and J by 8 bases, 20 bases remained unmatched. CDR1 is LNHDA, CDR2 SQIVND, per germline (reference sequence). The CDR3 loop is CASTQNRMGLKGYEQFF. CDR3 coding DNA: TGTGCCAGTACCCAAAATAGAATGGGACTAAAGGGGTATGAGCAGTTCTTC.

This rearrangement joins TRBV25-1 to TRBJ1-2, with TRBD1 matching over 9 bases. The CDR3 is made up of 15 amino acids. CDR1 and CDR2 (germline): MGHDK, SYGVNS. V dropped 1 base and J dropped 2; count of bases not matched to a gene: 2. The CDR3 here is CASSELGTGNYGYTF. The DNA for the CDR3 is TGTGCCAGCAGTGAATTGGGGACAGGGAACTATGGCTACACCTTC.

V usage is TRBV7-3 and J usage is TRBJ2-3, with 8 bases that match TRBD2. Germline CDR1 SGHTA, CDR2 FQGTGA. The J segment lost 3 bases and the V segment lost 4 bases, leaving 3 bases of the junction unmatched. CDR3 size: 14 residues. Here the CDR3 reads CASSYRGGTDTQYF. The DNA for the CDR3 is TGTGCCAGCAGCTACCGGGGGGGAACAGATACGCAGTATTTT.

The gene calls are TRBV5-1 and TRBJ2-3, with D maybe TRBD1 (7 bases). Per germline, CDR1 SGHRS and CDR2 YFSETQ. V lost 2 bases to trimming and J lost 4 bases, with 17 bases between them. This CDR3 has 16 residues. The CDR3 nucleotides are TGCGCCAGCAGCTTAGGGGGGACAGCCATACCAGATACGCAGTATTTT. Translation: CASSLGGTAIPDTQYF.

The chain combines TRBV5-1 with TRBJ1-6; D unclear. Trimming pared 0 bases from V and 0 bases from J, leaving 7 bases between. The CDR3 runs to 16 residues. Germline V gene lookup returns CDR1 SGHRS and CDR2 YFSETQ. CDR3 in amino acids: CASSLGHTSYNSPLHF. The DNA of the CDR3 is TGCGCCAGCAGCTTGGGGCATACCTCCTATAATTCACCCCTCCACTTT. Drawing the rest from reference TRBV5-1 and TRBJ1-6, the complete variable domain is KAGVTQTPRYLIKTRGQQVTLSCSPISGHRSVSWYQQTPGQGLQFLFEYFSETQRNKGNFPGRFSGRQFSNSRSEMNVSTLELGDSALYLCASSLGHTSYNSPLHFGNGTRLTVT.

The CDR3 reads CASSYEASHTDTQYF. CDR3 DNA sequence: TGTGCCAGCAGTTACGAGGCCTCACACACAGATACGCAGTATTTT. The V and J genes are TRBV6-2 or TRBV6-3 and TRBJ2-3; D unresolved. CDR1 and CDR2 from the germline V gene are MNHEY and SVGEGT. Trimming took off 2 bases at V and 2 bases at J, with 11 bases between the two ends. CDR3 size: 15 residues.

This chain joins TRBV3-1 (or the pseudogene TRBV3-2) and TRBJ2-3; 11 nucleotides align to TRBD2. J gave up 5 bases and V 4 bases, and 11 bases lay outside the gene matches. Germline lookup yields CDR1 LGHDT and CDR2 YNNKEL (reference sequence). This CDR3 has 17 amino acids. CDR3 nucleotides: TGTGCCAGCAGCCCTCTCGGTAGCGGGAGGGCCGGAGATACGCAGTATTTT. This encodes CASSPLGSGRAGDTQYF.

This clone appeared a single time. The chain joins TRBV19 to TRBJ2-3; possibly TRBD1 for D (5 bases). V gave up 7 bases and J gave up 5 bases, with 16 bases separating them. Germline V gene sequence: CDR1 LNHDA, CDR2 SQIVND (reference sequence). CDR3 size: 14 residues. The CDR3 region is CASNSGDSQDTQYF. The DNA of the CDR3 is TGTGCCAGTAATTCCGGTGACAGTCAAGATACGCAGTATTTT. The whole variable domain, remainder taken from reference TRBV19 and TRBJ2-3, is DGGITQSPKYLFRKEGQNVTLSCEQNLNHDAMYWYRQDPGQGLRLIYYSQIVNDFQKGDIAEGYSVSREKKESFPLTVTSAQKNPTAFYLCASNSGDSQDTQYFGPGTRLTVL.

This chain connects TRBV7-9 to TRBJ2-7; 7 nucleotides align to TRBD2. Germline lookup yields CDR1 SEHNR and CDR2 FQNEAQ (reference sequence). Trimming cost V 5 bases and J 3 bases; bases outside gene matches: 10. The CDR3 has 15 amino acids. The CDR3, as DNA: TGTGCCAGCAGCCCCCGGGACGGGAGGAACTACGAGCAGTACTTC. Amino acids: CASSPRDGRNYEQYF.

The rearrangement uses TRBV19 and TRBJ1-2; 7 bases match TRBD1. V shed 6 bases and J 4 bases; nucleotides not matched to a gene: 14. This CDR3 contains 16 residues. The V gene's germline CDR1 is LNHDA and CDR2 SQIVND (reference sequence). CDR3 sequence reads: CASRPGQTGNTYGYTF. CDR3 bases: TGTGCCAGTAGGCCGGGACAGACAGGAAATACCTATGGCTACACCTTC.

V is TRBV10-3 and J is TRBJ2-3, with a weak D call TRBD1 (5 bases). This CDR3 region has 21 residues. Between the trimmed V and J ends, which lost 8 bases and 0 bases, there was a span of 33 bases. The germline V gene encodes CDR1 ENHRY and CDR2 SYGVKD. CDR3: CAIPYQSPTDIKTPSTDTQYF. The DNA of the CDR3 is TGTGCCATCCCGTACCAATCACCGACAGACATAAAGACCCCGAGCACAGATACGCAGTATTTT.

The J gene is TRBJ1-1, the V gene TRBV2, with D possibly matching TRBD1 (6 bases). V was trimmed by 7 bases and J by 1 base, leaving 16 bases between them. Germline V gene sequence: CDR1 SNHLY, CDR2 FYNNEI. The CDR3 has 15 amino acids. The CDR3 bases are TGTGCCAGCACCGCGAGGGGGGGCACGAACACTGAAGCTTTCTTT. Residues: CASTARGGTNTEAFF.

V and J are TRBV7-2 and TRBJ1-3, with D possibly being TRBD1 (5 bases). The length of the CDR3 is 16 residues. Germline lookup yields CDR1 SGHTA and CDR2 FQGNSA. Trimming removed 0 bases at V and 0 bases at J, with 9 bases between. The CDR3: CASSLAGGFSGNTIYF. The DNA of the CDR3 is TGTGCCAGCAGCTTAGCGGGGGGTTTCTCTGGAAACACCATATATTTT.

The V gene is TRBV30, the J gene TRBJ2-2, with a weak D call TRBD1 (5 bases). The germline V gene has CDR1 GTSNPN and CDR2 SVGIG (reference sequence). The CDR3 is made up of 12 amino acids. The V and J ends lost 5 bases and 1 base respectively, with 5 bases between them. CDR3 residues: CAWGQNTGELFF. In DNA, the CDR3 is TGTGCCTGGGGACAGAACACCGGGGAGCTGTTTTTT. The variable domain in full, completed from reference TRBV30 and TRBJ2-2, reads SQTIHQWPATLVQPVGSPLSLECTVEGTSNPNLYWYRQAAGRGLQLLFYSVGIGQISSEVPQNLSASRPQDRQFILSSKKLLLSDSGFYLCAWGQNTGELFFGEGSRLTVL.

The gene calls are TRBV5-1 and TRBJ1-5; no clear D gene. V lost 0 bases and J lost 4, with 8 bases in between. This CDR3 has 14 residues. CDR1 is SGHRS and CDR2 is YFSETQ in the germline V gene. CDR3 in DNA: TGCGCCAGCAGCTTGGGGGCCGGTAATCAGCCCCAGCATTTT. Protein product: CASSLGAGNQPQHF.

The rearrangement joins TRBV7-2 to TRBJ2-7; weak D call: TRBD2 (5 bases). CDR1 SGHTA and CDR2 FQGNSA come from the germline V gene. The CDR3 loop spans 14 amino acids. V gave up 4 bases and J gave up 3 bases, with 13 bases separating them. Here the CDR3 reads CASSWVPGNYEQYF. The CDR3 nucleotides read TGTGCCAGCAGCTGGGTACCCGGGAACTACGAGCAGTACTTC.

The rearrangement uses TRBV6-5 and TRBJ2-1; possibly TRBD1 for D (6 bases). The CDR3 consists of 16 residues. With 0 bases removed from V and 8 bases from J, the gap between germline ends came to 17 bases. Germline V gene sequence: CDR1 MNHEY, CDR2 SVGAGI. CDR3 loop: CASSYSSGQGLHEQFF. CDR3 DNA: TGTGCCAGCAGTTACTCGAGTGGGCAGGGGCTCCATGAGCAGTTCTTC.

This chain uses TRBV28 with TRBJ2-1, with 13 bases identical to TRBD2. The CDR3 covers 15 residues. In germline, CDR1 is MDHEN, CDR2 SYDVKM. Trimming took 6 bases from V and 6 from J; bases not matched to a gene: 5. The CDR3 region is CASRLAGGPGNEQFF. The CDR3 DNA reads as TGTGCCAGCAGACTAGCGGGAGGGCCGGGCAATGAGCAGTTCTTC.

DNA for the CDR3: TGCGCCAGCAGCCAAGATTGGGGGGACAGCACCTTCGAGCAGTACTTC. Its protein product is CASSQDWGDSTFEQYF. V usage is TRBV4-1 and J usage is TRBJ2-7; the D gene is possibly TRBD1 (7 bases). V was clipped by 0 bases and J by 6 bases, with 18 bases between them. Germline V gene lookup returns CDR1 MGHRA and CDR2 YSYEKL. The length of the CDR3 is 16 residues.